This T cell receptor beta chain came from a study of shared clonotypes between healthy human individuals. Germline V gene lookup returns CDR1 SGHKS and CDR2 YYEKEE (reference sequence). The germline V and J ends were trimmed by 2 bases and 2 bases, with 17 bases remaining between them. The CDR3 has 17 amino acids. Assay used: immunoSEQ multiplex PCR; TCRdb lists only in-frame clones, some missing. The data show roughly 2,000,000 clones, over 85% seen once. This clone was observed once. Cells designated naive CD8 were CD45RO-negative and were positively selected for CCR7, with terminally differentiated effector memory CD45RA+ cells excluded. The study drew its donors from healthy HIV-negative adults without recent acute infections or vaccinations.

Sample: naive CD8+ T cells sorted from blood. This clonotype originated in a man younger than 35 in good health. This chain connects TRBV5-5 to TRBJ1-5; D is unresolved. The DNA for the CDR3 is TGTGCCAGCAGCTTAACGTTGGTCCGGGCCCGCAATCAGCCCCAGCATTTT. Amino acids: CASSLTLVRARNQPQHF.